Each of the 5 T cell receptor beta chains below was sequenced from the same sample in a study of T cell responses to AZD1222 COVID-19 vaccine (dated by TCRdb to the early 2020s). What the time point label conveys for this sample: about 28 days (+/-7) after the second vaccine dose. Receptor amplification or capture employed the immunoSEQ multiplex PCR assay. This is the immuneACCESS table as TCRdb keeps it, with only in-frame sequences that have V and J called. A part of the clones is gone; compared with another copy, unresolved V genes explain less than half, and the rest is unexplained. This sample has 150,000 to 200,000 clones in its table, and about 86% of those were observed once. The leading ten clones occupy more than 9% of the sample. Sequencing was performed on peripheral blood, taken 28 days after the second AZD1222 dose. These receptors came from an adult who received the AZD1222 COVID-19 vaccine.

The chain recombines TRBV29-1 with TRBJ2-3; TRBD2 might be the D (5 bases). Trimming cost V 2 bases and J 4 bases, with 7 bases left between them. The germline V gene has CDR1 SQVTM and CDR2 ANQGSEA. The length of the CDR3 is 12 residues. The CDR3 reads CSVERGPDTQYF. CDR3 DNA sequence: TGCAGCGTTGAACGAGGGCCAGATACGCAGTATTTT.

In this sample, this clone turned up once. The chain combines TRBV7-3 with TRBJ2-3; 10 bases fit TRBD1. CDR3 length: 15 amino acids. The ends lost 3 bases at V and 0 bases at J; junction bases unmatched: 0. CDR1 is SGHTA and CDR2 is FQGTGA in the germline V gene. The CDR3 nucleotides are TGTGCCAGCAGCTTGGGACAGGGGAGCACAGATACGCAGTATTTT. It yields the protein CASSLGQGSTDTQYF.

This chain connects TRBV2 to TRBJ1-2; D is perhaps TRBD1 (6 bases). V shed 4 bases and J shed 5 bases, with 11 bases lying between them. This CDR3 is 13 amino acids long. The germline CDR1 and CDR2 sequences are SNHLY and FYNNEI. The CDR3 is CASSGGGEYGYTF. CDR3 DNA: TGTGCCAGCAGTGGAGGGGGGGAATATGGCTACACCTTC.

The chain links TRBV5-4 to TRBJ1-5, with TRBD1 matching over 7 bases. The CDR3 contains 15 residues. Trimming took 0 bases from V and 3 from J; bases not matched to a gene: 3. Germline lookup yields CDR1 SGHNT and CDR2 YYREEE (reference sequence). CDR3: CASSLAGQNNQPQHF. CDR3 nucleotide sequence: TGTGCCAGCAGCTTGGCGGGACAGAACAATCAGCCCCAGCATTTT.

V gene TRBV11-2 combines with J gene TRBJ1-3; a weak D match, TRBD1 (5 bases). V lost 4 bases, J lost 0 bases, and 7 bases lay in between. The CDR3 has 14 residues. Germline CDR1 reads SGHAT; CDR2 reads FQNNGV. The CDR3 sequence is CASSSTVSGNTIYF. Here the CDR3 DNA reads TGTGCCAGCAGCTCGACAGTCTCTGGAAACACCATATATTTT. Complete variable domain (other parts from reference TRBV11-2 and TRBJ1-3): EAGVAQSPRYKIIEKRQSVAFWCNPISGHATLYWYQQILGQGPKLLIQFQNNGVVDDSQLPKDRFSAERLKGVDSTLKIQPAKLEDSAVYLCASSSTVSGNTIYFGEGSWLTVV.